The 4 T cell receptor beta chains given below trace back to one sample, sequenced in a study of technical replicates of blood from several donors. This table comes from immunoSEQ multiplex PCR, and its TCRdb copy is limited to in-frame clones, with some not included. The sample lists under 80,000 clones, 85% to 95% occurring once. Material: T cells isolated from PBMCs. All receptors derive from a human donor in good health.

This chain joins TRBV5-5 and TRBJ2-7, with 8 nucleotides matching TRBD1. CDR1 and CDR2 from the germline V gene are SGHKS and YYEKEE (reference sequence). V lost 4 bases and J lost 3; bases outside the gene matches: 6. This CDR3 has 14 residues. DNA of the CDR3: TGTGCCAGCAGCCCTTCGGGGACAGGCTACGAGCAGTACTTC. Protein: CASSPSGTGYEQYF.

The CDR3 DNA sequence: TGTGCCAGCAGTTTATGGCAGAACTATGGCTACACCTTC. Translation: CASSLWQNYGYTF. This sequence joins TRBV27 and TRBJ1-2; D ambiguous. In germline, CDR1 is MNHEY, CDR2 SMNVEV (reference sequence). V lost 1 base to trimming and J lost 2 bases, with 5 bases between them. This CDR3 region has 13 residues.

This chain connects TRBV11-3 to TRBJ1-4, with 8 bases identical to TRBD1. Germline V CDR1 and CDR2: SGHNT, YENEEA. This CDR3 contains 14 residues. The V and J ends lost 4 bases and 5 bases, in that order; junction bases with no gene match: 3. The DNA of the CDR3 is TGTGCCAGCAGCTCCTGGACAGGGAATGAAAAACTGTTTTTT. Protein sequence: CASSSWTGNEKLFF.

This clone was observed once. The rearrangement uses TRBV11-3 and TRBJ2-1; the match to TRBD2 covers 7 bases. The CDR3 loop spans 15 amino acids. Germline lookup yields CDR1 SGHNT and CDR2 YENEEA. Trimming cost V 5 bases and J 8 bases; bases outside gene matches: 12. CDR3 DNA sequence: TGTGCCAGCAGCCCCCCAAGCGGGGTAGGCCATGAGCAGTTCTTC. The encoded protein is CASSPPSGVGHEQFF.